The present T cell receptor (beta chain) was sequenced within a study of response to subunit inactivated influenza vaccine. Germline V gives CDR1 LNHDA, CDR2 SQIVND (reference sequence). The V and J ends lost 3 bases and 1 base, in that order; junction bases with no gene match: 6. This CDR3 is built from 16 residues. This clonotype came up a few times. Its antigen is unidentified. Study results and caveats: Authors suggested seasonal influenza vaccinations each recruit few new T cells.

TCRdb reanalysed the RT-PCR reads using MiXCR and keeps one entry per CDR3 protein. The table lists approximately 500,000 distinct CDR3 sequences, 10% to 15% of them singletons. J is TRBJ1-2 and V is TRBV19; TRBD1 matches at 9 bases. This receptor was obtained from a man aged 50 to 59 who received an inactivated influenza vaccine. The source was PBMCs from blood, collected roughly 46 days after vaccination. Here the CDR3 reads CASSIIRDRDNYGYTF. The CDR3 DNA follows: TGTGCCAGTAGTATTATCCGGGACAGGGATAACTATGGCTACACCTTC.